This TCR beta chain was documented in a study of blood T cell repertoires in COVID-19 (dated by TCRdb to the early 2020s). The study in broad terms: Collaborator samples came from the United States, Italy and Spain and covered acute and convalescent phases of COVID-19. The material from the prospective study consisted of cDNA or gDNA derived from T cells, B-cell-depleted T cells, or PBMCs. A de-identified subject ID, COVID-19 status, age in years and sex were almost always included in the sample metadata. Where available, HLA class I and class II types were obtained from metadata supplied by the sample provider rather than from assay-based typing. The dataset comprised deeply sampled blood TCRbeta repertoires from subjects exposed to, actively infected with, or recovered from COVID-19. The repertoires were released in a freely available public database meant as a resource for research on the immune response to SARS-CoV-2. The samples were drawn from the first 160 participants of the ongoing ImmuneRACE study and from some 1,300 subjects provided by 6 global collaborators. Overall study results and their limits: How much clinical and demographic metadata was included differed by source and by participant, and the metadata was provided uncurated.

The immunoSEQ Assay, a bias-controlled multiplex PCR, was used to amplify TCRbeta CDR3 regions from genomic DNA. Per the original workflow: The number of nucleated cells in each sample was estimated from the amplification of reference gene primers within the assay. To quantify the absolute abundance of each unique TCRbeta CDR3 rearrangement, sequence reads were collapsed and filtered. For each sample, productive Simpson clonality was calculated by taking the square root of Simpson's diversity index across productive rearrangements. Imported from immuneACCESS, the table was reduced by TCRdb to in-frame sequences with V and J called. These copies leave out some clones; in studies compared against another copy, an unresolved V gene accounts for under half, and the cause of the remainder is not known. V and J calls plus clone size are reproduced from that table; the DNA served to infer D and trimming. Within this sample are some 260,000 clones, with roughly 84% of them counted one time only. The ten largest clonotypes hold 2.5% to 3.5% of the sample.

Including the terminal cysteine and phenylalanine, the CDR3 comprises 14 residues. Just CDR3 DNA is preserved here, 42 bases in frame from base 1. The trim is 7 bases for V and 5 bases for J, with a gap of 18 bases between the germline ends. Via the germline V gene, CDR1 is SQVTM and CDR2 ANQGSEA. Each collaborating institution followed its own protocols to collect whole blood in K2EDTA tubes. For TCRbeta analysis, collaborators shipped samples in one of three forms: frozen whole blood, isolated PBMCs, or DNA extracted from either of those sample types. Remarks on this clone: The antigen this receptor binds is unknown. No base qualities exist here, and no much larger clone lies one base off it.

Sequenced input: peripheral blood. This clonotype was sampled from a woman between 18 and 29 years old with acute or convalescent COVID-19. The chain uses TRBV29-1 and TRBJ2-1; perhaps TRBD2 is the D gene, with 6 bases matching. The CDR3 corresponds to CSAYGSDYDNEQFF. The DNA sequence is TGCAGCGCCTACGGGAGTGATTACGACAATGAGCAGTTCTTC.